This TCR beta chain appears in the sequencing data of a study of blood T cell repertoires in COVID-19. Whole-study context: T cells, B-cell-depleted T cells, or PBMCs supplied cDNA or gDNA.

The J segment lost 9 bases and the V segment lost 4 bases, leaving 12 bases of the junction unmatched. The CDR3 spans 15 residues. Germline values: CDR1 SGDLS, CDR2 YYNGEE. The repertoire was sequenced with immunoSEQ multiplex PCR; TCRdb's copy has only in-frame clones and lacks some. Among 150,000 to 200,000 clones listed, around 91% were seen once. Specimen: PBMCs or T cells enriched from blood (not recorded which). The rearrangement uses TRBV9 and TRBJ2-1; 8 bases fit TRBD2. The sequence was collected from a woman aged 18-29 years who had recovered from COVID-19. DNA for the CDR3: TGTGCCAGCAGCCTAACCGGGAGGGTCTTGGGTGAGCAGTTCTTC. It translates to CASSLTGRVLGEQFF.